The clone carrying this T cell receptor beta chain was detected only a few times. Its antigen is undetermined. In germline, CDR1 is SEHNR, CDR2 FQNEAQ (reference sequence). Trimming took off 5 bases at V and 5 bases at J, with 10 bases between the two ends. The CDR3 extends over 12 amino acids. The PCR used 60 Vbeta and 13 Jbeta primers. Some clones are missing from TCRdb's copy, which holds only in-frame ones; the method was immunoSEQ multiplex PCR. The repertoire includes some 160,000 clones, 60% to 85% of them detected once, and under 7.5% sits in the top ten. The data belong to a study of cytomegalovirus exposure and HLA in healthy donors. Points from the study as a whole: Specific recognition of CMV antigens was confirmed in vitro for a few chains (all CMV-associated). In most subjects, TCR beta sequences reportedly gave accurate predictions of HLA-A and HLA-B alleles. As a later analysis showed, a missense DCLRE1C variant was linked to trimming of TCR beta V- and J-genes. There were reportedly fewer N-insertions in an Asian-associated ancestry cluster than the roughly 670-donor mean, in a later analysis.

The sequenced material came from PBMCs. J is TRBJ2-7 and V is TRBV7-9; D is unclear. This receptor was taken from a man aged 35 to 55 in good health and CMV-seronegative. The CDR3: CASSPFPNEQYF. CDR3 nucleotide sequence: TGTGCCAGCAGCCCATTTCCTAACGAGCAGTACTTC.